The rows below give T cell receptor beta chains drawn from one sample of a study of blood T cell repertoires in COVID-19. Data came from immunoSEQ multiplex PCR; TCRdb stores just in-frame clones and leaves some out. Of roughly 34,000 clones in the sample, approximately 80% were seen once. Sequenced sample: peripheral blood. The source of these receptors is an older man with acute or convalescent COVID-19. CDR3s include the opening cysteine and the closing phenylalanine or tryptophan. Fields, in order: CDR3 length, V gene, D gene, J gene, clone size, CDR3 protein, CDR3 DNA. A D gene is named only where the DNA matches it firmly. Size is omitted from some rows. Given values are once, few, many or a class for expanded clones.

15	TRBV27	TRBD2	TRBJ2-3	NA	CASSPTGLAADTQYF	TGTGCCAGCAGTCCGACCGGACTAGCGGCAGATACGCAGTATTTT
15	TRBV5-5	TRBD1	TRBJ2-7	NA	CASSPGDRAYNEQYF	TGTGCCAGCAGCCCGGGGGACAGGGCGTATAACGAGCAGTACTTC
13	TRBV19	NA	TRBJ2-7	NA	CASSRVPSYEQYF	TGTGCCAGTAGTCGGGTTCCCTCCTACGAGCAGTACTTC
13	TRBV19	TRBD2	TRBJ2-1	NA	CASSRTSHNEQFF	TGTGCCAGTAGCAGGACTAGTCACAATGAGCAGTTCTTC
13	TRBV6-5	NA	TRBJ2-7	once	CASTFSPGNEQYF	TGTGCCAGCACCTTTTCCCCCGGTAACGAGCAGTACTTC
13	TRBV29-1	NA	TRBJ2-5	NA	CSVGGQFKETQYF	TGCAGCGTGGGGGGACAGTTCAAAGAGACCCAGTACTTC
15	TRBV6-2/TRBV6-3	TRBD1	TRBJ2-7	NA	CASSQTGAESREQYF	TGTGCCAGCAGTCAAACAGGGGCCGAGTCTCGGGAGCAGTACTTC
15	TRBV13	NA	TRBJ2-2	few	CASSIRTEGPGELFF	TGTGCCAGCAGCATCAGGACAGAAGGTCCCGGGGAGCTGTTTTTT
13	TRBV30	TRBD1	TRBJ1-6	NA	CAWSVGGISPLHF	TGTGCCTGGAGTGTAGGGGGCATTTCACCCCTCCACTTT
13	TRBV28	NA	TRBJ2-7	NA	CASSLSADYEQYF	TGTGCCAGCAGTTTATCCGCGGACTACGAGCAGTACTTC
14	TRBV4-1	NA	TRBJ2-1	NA	CASSHLQGYNEQFF	TGCGCCAGCAGCCACCTACAGGGCTACAATGAGCAGTTCTTC
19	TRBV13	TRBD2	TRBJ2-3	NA	CASTLLGSSGRVGTDTQYF	TGTGCCAGCACCCTGCTTGGTTCTAGCGGGAGGGTAGGCACAGATACGCAGTATTTT
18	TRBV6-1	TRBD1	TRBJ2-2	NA	CASSDSHRGHRDTGELFF	TGTGCCAGCAGTGATTCCCACAGGGGGCATCGGGACACCGGGGAGCTGTTTTTT
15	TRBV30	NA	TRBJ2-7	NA	CAWSVRRGRSYEQYF	TGTGCCTGGAGTGTACGGCGGGGGCGATCCTACGAGCAGTACTTC
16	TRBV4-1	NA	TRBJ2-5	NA	CASSGEKLSSKETQYF	TGCGCCAGCAGCGGAGAAAAGCTGTCTTCGAAAGAGACCCAGTACTTC
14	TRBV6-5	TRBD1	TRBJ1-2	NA	CASRDRGTNYGYTF	TGTGCCAGCAGGGACAGGGGAACTAACTATGGCTACACCTTC
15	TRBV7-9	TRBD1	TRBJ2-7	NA	CASSTTQGHGYEQYF	TGTGCCAGCAGCACCACACAGGGGCATGGGTACGAGCAGTACTTC
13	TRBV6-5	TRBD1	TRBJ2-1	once	CASSRDRASKGLF	TGTGCCAGCAGCCGGGACAGGGCTTCCAAGGGCCTCTTC
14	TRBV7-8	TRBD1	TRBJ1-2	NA	CASSPAGGFGGYTF	TGTGCCAGCAGCCCCGCAGGGGGGTTTGGGGGCTACACCTTC
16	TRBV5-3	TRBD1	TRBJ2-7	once	CARSREPGQGAWEQYF	TGTGCCAGAAGCAGAGAACCGGGACAGGGGGCTTGGGAGCAGTACTTC
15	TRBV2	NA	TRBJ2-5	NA	CASSEDGGTQETQYF	TGTGCCAGCAGTGAAGACGGGGGAACCCAAGAGACCCAGTACTTC
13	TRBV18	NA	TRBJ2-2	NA	CASSPSNTGELFF	TGTGCCAGCTCCCCCTCGAACACCGGGGAGCTGTTTTTT
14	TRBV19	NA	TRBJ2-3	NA	CASREPPAGDTQYF	TGTGCCAGTAGAGAACCACCCGCGGGAGATACGCAGTATTTT
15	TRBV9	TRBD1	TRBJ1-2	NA	CASSSDRGQGYGYTF	TGTGCCAGCAGCTCAGACAGGGGGCAAGGCTATGGCTACACCTTC
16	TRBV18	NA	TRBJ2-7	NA	CASSLRQALSSYEQYF	TGTGCCAGCTCACTCCGACAGGCTTTAAGCTCCTACGAGCAGTACTTC
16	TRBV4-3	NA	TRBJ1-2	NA	CASSQEYNRPMYGYTF	TGCGCCAGCAGCCAAGAATATAACAGGCCCATGTATGGCTACACCTTC
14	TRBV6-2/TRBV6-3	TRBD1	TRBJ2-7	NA	CASSRQGGTYEQYF	TGTGCCAGCAGTCGACAGGGGGGAACCTACGAGCAGTACTTC
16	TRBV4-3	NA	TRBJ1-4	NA	CASSQDQGRVNEKLFF	TGCGCCAGCAGCCAAGATCAAGGCAGGGTGAATGAAAAACTGTTTTTT
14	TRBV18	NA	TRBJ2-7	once	CASSPGQSSYEQYF	TGTGCCAGCTCACCAGGACAGAGCTCCTACGAGCAGTACTTC
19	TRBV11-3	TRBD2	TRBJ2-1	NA	CASSLGRKLAGVSYNEQFF	TGTGCCAGCAGCTTAGGTCGAAAGCTGGCGGGGGTTTCCTACAATGAGCAGTTCTTC
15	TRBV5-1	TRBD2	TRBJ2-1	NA	CASSFSSGGGNEQFF	TGCGCCAGCAGCTTCTCTAGCGGGGGGGGCAATGAGCAGTTCTTC
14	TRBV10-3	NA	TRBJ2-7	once	CAISEFQGPYEQYF	TGTGCCATCAGTGAGTTCCAGGGCCCCTACGAGCAGTACTTC
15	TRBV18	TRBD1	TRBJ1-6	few	CASSPQGALNSPLHF	TGTGCCAGCTCTCCCCAGGGGGCCCTTAATTCACCCCTCCACTTT
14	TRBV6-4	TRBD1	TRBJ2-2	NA	CASSRDRLTGELFF	TGTGCCAGCAGCCGGGACAGGCTGACCGGGGAGCTGTTTTTT
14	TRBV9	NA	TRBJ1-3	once	CASSVGGQFNTIYF	TGTGCCAGCAGCGTTGGGGGACAATTCAACACCATATATTTT
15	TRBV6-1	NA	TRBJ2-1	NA	CASSESRSGQLSEFF	TGTGCCAGCAGTGAAAGTCGGTCCGGACAGTTATCGGAGTTCTTC
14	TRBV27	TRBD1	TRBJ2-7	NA	CASSPGTGRAEQYF	TGTGCCAGCAGTCCGGGGACAGGGAGGGCCGAGCAGTACTTC
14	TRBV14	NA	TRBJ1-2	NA	CASSQDQRRVGYTF	TGTGCCAGCAGCCAAGATCAACGGAGGGTTGGCTACACCTTC
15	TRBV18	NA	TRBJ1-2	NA	CASSTAQDPNYGYTF	TGTGCCAGCTCAACAGCCCAAGACCCGAACTATGGCTACACCTTC
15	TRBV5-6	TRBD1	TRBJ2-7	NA	CASSLVRTGTYEQYF	TGTGCCAGCAGCTTGGTCCGGACAGGAACCTACGAGCAGTACTTC
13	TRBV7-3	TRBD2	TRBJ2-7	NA	CASSQGAGGEQYF	TGTGCCAGCAGCCAGGGAGCGGGGGGCGAGCAGTACTTC
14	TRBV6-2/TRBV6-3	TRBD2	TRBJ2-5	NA	CASSFRGVQETQYF	TGTGCCAGCAGTTTTCGGGGGGTACAAGAGACCCAGTACTTC
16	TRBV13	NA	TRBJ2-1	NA	CASSLGTRSSYNEQFF	TGTGCCAGCAGCTTAGGTACAAGAAGCTCCTACAATGAGCAGTTCTTC
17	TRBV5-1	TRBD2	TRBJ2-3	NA	CASSRGLAGGPPDTQYF	TGCGCCAGCAGCAGGGGACTAGCGGGAGGGCCCCCAGATACGCAGTATTTT
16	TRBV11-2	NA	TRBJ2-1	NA	CASRRDPTGSYNEQFF	TGTGCCAGCAGGCGAGATCCTACCGGCTCCTACAATGAGCAGTTCTTC
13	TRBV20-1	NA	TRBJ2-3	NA	CSASSGLQDTQYF	TGCAGTGCTAGTAGTGGCCTTCAAGATACGCAGTATTTT
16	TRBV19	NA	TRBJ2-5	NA	CASSIEWRQSTGSQYF	TGTGCCAGTAGTATAGAGTGGCGGCAATCCACGGGGTCCCAGTACTTC
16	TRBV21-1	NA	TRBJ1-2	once	CASSKGGPTGVYGYTF	TGTGCCAGCAGCAAAGGTGGGCCTACGGGAGTCTATGGCTACACCTTC
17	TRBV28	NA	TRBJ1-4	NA	CASSLQDLLSTNEKLFF	TGTGCCAGCAGTTTACAGGATTTACTGTCAACTAATGAAAAACTGTTTTTT
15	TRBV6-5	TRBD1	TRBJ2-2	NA	CASSWTGDFTGELFF	TGTGCCAGCAGTTGGACAGGGGATTTTACCGGGGAGCTGTTTTTT
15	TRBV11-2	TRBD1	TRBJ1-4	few	CASSAGQGVKEKLFF	TGTGCCAGCAGCGCCGGACAGGGCGTGAAAGAAAAACTGTTTTTT
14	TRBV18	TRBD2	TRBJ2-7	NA	CASSPSGGSAEQYF	TGTGCCAGCTCACCGAGCGGGGGGTCGGCCGAGCAGTACTTC